These 27 T cell receptor beta chains share one sample of origin, sequenced in a study of blood T cell repertoires in COVID-19. Clones were sequenced by immunoSEQ multiplex PCR, and TCRdb holds only the in-frame ones, with some missing. The sample contains around 300,000 clones, more than 75% of which appear only once. Source material: peripheral blood. The receptors stem from a woman aged 45-65 years with active or convalescent COVID-19.

The V and J genes are TRBV7-3 and TRBJ2-1, with 7 bases that match TRBD2. The CDR3 consists of 16 residues. Germline V gene data show CDR1 as SGHTA and CDR2 as FQGTGA. V lost 5 bases and J lost 4; bases outside the gene matches: 11. CDR3 bases: TGTGCCAGCAGCCCGACCGGGACTAAGGGTTACAATGAGCAGTTCTTC. Its translation is CASSPTGTKGYNEQFF.

V is TRBV7-2 and J is TRBJ1-5, with D uncertain. The V and J ends lost 5 bases and 0 bases respectively, with 5 bases between them. Germline assignment: CDR1 SGHTA and CDR2 FQGNSA. The length of the CDR3 is 13 residues. The DNA of the CDR3 is TGTGCCAGCAGCACAAATAGCAATCAGCCCCAGCATTTT. Translated: CASSTNSNQPQHF.

In this sample, this clone turned up once. This chain links TRBV3-1 (or the pseudogene TRBV3-2) with TRBJ1-2; D gene uncertain. Trimming stripped 1 base from V and 4 bases from J, with 13 bases between. Per the germline V gene, CDR1 is LGHDT and CDR2 is YNNKEL (reference sequence). CDR3 length: 15 residues. CDR3 nucleotide sequence: TGTGCCAGCAGCCAAGGAGACTTAGACGGCTATGGCTACACCTTC. Its protein product is CASSQGDLDGYGYTF.

The J gene is TRBJ1-3, the V gene TRBV6-1; TRBD1 might be the D (6 bases). The CDR3 consists of 17 residues. V was pared by 2 bases and J by 1 base, with 15 bases between. The germline CDR1 and CDR2 sequences are MNHNS and SASEGT. CDR3 DNA sequence: TGTGCCAGCAGTGAAAAGGGGGGGCACCAATCTGGAAACACCATATATTTT. Translated: CASSEKGGHQSGNTIYF.

J is TRBJ2-1 and V is TRBV7-3, with TRBD1 as a possible D gene (5 bases). CDR1 is SGHTA and CDR2 is FQGTGA in the germline V gene. The CDR3 length is 13 residues. Trimming took off 5 bases at V and 6 bases at J, with 11 bases between the two ends. The CDR3 region is CASSLQGPNEQFF. DNA for the CDR3: TGTGCCAGCAGCCTCCAGGGTCCCAATGAGCAGTTCTTC.

The rearrangement links TRBV14 to TRBJ2-7; TRBD1 agrees at 7 bases. V gave up 0 bases and J gave up 0 bases; unmatched junction bases: 2. There are 15 residues in the CDR3. The V gene's germline CDR1 is SGHDN and CDR2 FVKESK. In DNA form, the CDR3 reads TGTGCCAGCAGCCAAGAACAGGGGTACTCCTACGAGCAGTACTTC. The encoded protein is CASSQEQGYSYEQYF.

V and J are TRBV4-3 and TRBJ1-2; 8 positions agree with TRBD1. V dropped 0 bases and J dropped 8; count of bases not matched to a gene: 8. This CDR3 region has 15 residues. CDR1 and CDR2 (germline): LGHNA, YSLEER. The CDR3 DNA follows: TGCGCCAGCAGCCAAGATGGGACAGGACTGCGAGGCTACACCTTC. Translation: CASSQDGTGLRGYTF.

The chain joins TRBV6-5 to TRBJ1-2, with TRBD1 matching over 7 bases. Germline V CDR1 and CDR2: MNHEY, SVGAGI. CDR3 size: 15 residues. J gave up 4 bases and V 8 bases, and 13 bases lay outside the gene matches. CDR3 nucleotides: TGTGCCAGCCCCGTCCGGGACAGCTCTTTCTATGGCTACACCTTC. It translates to CASPVRDSSFYGYTF.

In DNA form, the CDR3 reads TGTGCCAGTGCACAGGGGGCTAGTGGCTACACCTTC. Translation gives CASAQGASGYTF. V and J are TRBV19 and TRBJ1-2; 9 nucleotides align to TRBD1. V was clipped by 8 bases and J by 7 bases; unmatched bases: 5. The CDR3 extends over 12 amino acids. Per germline, CDR1 LNHDA and CDR2 SQIVND (reference sequence).

The chain joins TRBV24-1 to TRBJ1-2; D remains ambiguous. V was cut by 4 bases and J by 5 bases, with 13 bases left in between. Germline V gene data show CDR1 as KGHDR and CDR2 as SFDVKD. The CDR3 contains 14 residues. CDR3: CATSDVNRRYGYTF. CDR3 in DNA: TGTGCCACCAGTGACGTCAACCGGCGGTATGGCTACACCTTC.

This chain connects TRBV5-5 to TRBJ2-7, with TRBD1 matching 7 bases. Trimming cost V 9 bases and J 4 bases; bases outside gene matches: 10. Germline loops: CDR1 SGHKS, CDR2 YYEKEE (reference sequence). The CDR3 has 13 residues. The CDR3: CATAPGQSYEQYF. The CDR3 DNA follows: TGTGCCACTGCTCCGGGACAGAGTTACGAGCAGTACTTC.

The chain couples TRBV7-2 to TRBJ2-2; D is unclear. V lost 4 bases and J lost 0, with 3 bases in between. The V gene's germline CDR1 is SGHTA and CDR2 FQGNSA. This CDR3 has 13 amino acids. The DNA for the CDR3 is TGTGCCAGCAGCTCCTCGAACACCGGGGAGCTGTTTTTT. The encoded protein is CASSSSNTGELFF.

The J gene is TRBJ2-3, the V gene TRBV11-2; perhaps TRBD2 as D (5 bases). Trimming removed 3 bases at V and 2 bases at J, with 15 bases between. The germline V gene has CDR1 SGHAT and CDR2 FQNNGV. The length of the CDR3 is 16 residues. The CDR3 loop reads CASSFSGPSNTDTQYF. The CDR3 DNA sequence: TGTGCCAGCAGCTTCTCAGGACCTAGCAACACAGATACGCAGTATTTT.

V usage is TRBV6-5 and J usage is TRBJ2-1, with 10 bases lining up with TRBD2. Germline V gene sequence: CDR1 MNHEY, CDR2 SVGAGI. V shed 5 bases and J 6 bases; nucleotides not matched to a gene: 4. This CDR3 has 14 residues. CDR3 sequence: CASSKRTSGNEQFF. The DNA of the CDR3 is TGTGCCAGCAGTAAGAGGACTAGCGGCAATGAGCAGTTCTTC.

The V call is TRBV19, the J call TRBJ1-5, with a possible D match to TRBD1 (5 bases). V lost 2 bases and J 3 bases, leaving 11 bases between the germline ends. CDR3 length: 15 residues. Germline assignment: CDR1 LNHDA and CDR2 SQIVND (reference sequence). The CDR3 protein is CASSIWGETNQPQHF. The DNA of the CDR3 is TGTGCCAGTAGTATATGGGGGGAAACCAATCAGCCCCAGCATTTT.

J is TRBJ2-7 and V is TRBV28; 10 nucleotides line up with TRBD1. The CDR3 is 16 residues long. Looked up from germline, CDR1 is MDHEN and CDR2 is SYDVKM. V was pared by 8 bases and J by 3 bases, with 13 bases of the junction left unmatched. In DNA form, the CDR3 reads TGTGCCAGCGAGGGGTCCGGGGGACAGGGGTTCTACGAGCAGTACTTC. As protein: CASEGSGGQGFYEQYF.

CDR3 sequence: CASSQVATGRILFF. DNA of the CDR3: TGCGCCAGCAGCCAAGTCGCGACAGGGCGGATACTGTTTTTT. The rearrangement uses TRBV4-1 and TRBJ1-4; TRBD1 matches at 7 bases. The CDR3 runs 14 residues. V gave up 1 base and J gave up 13 bases; unmatched junction bases: 9. Germline values: CDR1 MGHRA, CDR2 YSYEKL.

The chain employs TRBV27 and TRBJ1-4, with 9 nucleotides matching TRBD1. Per the germline V gene, CDR1 is MNHEY and CDR2 is SMNVEV (reference sequence). This CDR3 spans 18 amino acids. V dropped 1 base and J dropped 0; count of bases not matched to a gene: 6. CDR3 amino acids: CASSLLGQGTATNEKLFF. The CDR3 DNA reads TGTGCCAGCAGTTTATTGGGACAGGGAACCGCAACTAATGAAAAACTGTTTTTT. The full variable domain, in which reference TRBV27 and TRBJ1-4 provide the parts outside the CDR3, is EAQVTQNPRYLITVTGKKLTVTCSQNMNHEYMSWYRQDPGLGLRQIYYSMNVEVTDKGDVPEGYKVSRKEKRNFPLILESPSPNQTSLYFCASSLLGQGTATNEKLFFGSGTQLSVL.

The rearrangement links TRBV28 to TRBJ1-1, with TRBD1 matching over 7 bases. V lost 5 bases, J lost 5 bases, and 11 bases stayed unmatched. CDR1 and CDR2 (germline): MDHEN, SYDVKM. The CDR3 spans 15 residues. The CDR3 spells CASSRIRQGGTEAFF. CDR3 nucleotide sequence: TGTGCCAGCAGTCGAATTCGACAGGGAGGTACTGAAGCTTTCTTT.

The chain carries TRBV9 and TRBJ1-3, with D perhaps matching TRBD1 (5 bases). Germline V gene data show CDR1 as SGDLS and CDR2 as YYNGEE. Trimming shortened V by 4 bases and J by 4 bases, and 12 bases separated the two germline ends. This CDR3 contains 14 residues. The CDR3 spells CASSPQGYGNTIYF. CDR3 in DNA: TGTGCCAGCAGCCCCCAGGGATACGGAAACACCATATATTTT.

The rearrangement joins TRBV4-2 to TRBJ2-7, with 10 bases identical to TRBD2. The CDR3 runs to 15 residues. Germline CDR1 is LGHNA and CDR2 is YNFKEQ. Unmatched junction bases numbered 10, after V lost 5 bases and J lost 6 bases. The CDR3 DNA reads TGTGCCAGCAGCAGGTCTAGCGGGAGTGAATCCGAGCAGTACTTC. Translating gives CASSRSSGSESEQYF.

The CDR3 protein is CASRGLGVGETQYF. DNA for the CDR3: TGTGCCAGCAGAGGCCTAGGGGTGGGAGAGACCCAGTACTTC. This chain joins TRBV27 and TRBJ2-5; the D gene is possibly TRBD1 (5 bases). Germline CDR1 is MNHEY and CDR2 is SMNVEV (reference sequence). The CDR3 length is 14 residues. V was clipped by 6 bases and J by 4 bases, with 15 bases between them.

The genes are TRBV4-1 and TRBJ2-3, with 7 bases lining up with TRBD1. Trimming at V came to 0 bases and at J to 2 bases, leaving 8 bases not matched to a gene. Per germline, CDR1 MGHRA and CDR2 YSYEKL. The CDR3 runs 17 residues. CDR3 amino acids: CASSQDSTGTNTDTQYF. The CDR3 DNA follows: TGCGCCAGCAGCCAAGATTCGACAGGGACGAACACAGATACGCAGTATTTT.

The V call is TRBV6-6, the J call TRBJ2-2, with D perhaps TRBD2 (5 bases). Germline-derived CDR1 and CDR2 are MNHNY and SVGAGI (reference sequence). Trimming took 5 bases from V and 0 from J, leaving 16 bases between them. This CDR3 is built from 17 residues. The CDR3 region is CASSRRRLASNTGELFF. CDR3 DNA: TGTGCCAGCAGTCGAAGGCGGCTAGCTTCGAACACCGGGGAGCTGTTTTTT.

The chain uses TRBV25-1 and TRBJ1-5, with D perhaps TRBD1 (6 bases). This CDR3 is built from 14 residues. The V and J ends lost 5 bases and 0 bases respectively, with 8 bases between them. The germline V gene has CDR1 MGHDK and CDR2 SYGVNS. The CDR3 reads CASSLQGSNQPQHF. The CDR3 DNA reads as TGTGCCAGCAGTCTACAGGGTAGCAATCAGCCCCAGCATTTT.

The chain has TRBV5-4 and TRBJ1-4; D not certain. The germline V and J ends were trimmed by 5 bases and 3 bases, with 11 bases remaining between them. This CDR3 is 14 amino acids long. In germline, CDR1 is SGHNT, CDR2 YYREEE (reference sequence). The CDR3 reads CASSPGPANEKLFF. CDR3 coding DNA: TGTGCCAGCAGTCCCGGTCCCGCTAATGAAAAACTGTTTTTT.

This clone was picked up one time. The rearrangement links TRBV28 to TRBJ2-7; D possibly corresponds to TRBD1 (7 bases). The CDR3 consists of 16 residues. The V gene's germline CDR1 is MDHEN and CDR2 SYDVKM. Trimming left V 4 bases short and J 0 bases short, with 16 bases between. The CDR3 sequence: CASSSAGQPSSYEQYF. The DNA for the CDR3 is TGTGCCAGCAGTTCCGCGGGACAGCCCAGCTCCTACGAGCAGTACTTC.